A selection of T cell receptor beta chains follows, all from one sample in a study of T cells in Graves' hyperthyroidism and ophthalmopathy. In TCRdb, the multiplex PCR reads were re-called with MiXCR into one record per CDR3 protein. The sample holds 250,000 to 400,000 distinct CDR3 sequences, roughly 13% seen once. What was sequenced was blood. The receptors come from a middle-aged woman with Graves' ophthalmopathy. Both conserved end residues are part of each CDR3. The D gene is left open where the match is weak. Some rows mark clone size as missing; the rest say once, few, many or name a class of expanded clone.

clone_size | j_call | v_call | d_call | cdr3_aa | cdr3_nt
- | TRBJ2-5 | TRBV27 | - | CASSRQGSLETQYF | TGTGCCAGCAGTCGTCAGGGGTCTTTGGAGACCCAGTACTTC
- | TRBJ1-1 | TRBV5-1 | - | CASSANGVSTEAFF | TGCGCCAGCAGCGCAAATGGGGTCAGCACTGAAGCTTTCTTT
few | TRBJ2-7 | TRBV2 | TRBD2 | CASNAASGEDSYEQYF | TGTGCCAGCAACGCGGCTAGCGGGGAGGACTCCTACGAGCAGTACTTC
many | TRBJ2-3 | TRBV28 | TRBD2 | CASSGGGQGADTQYF | TGTGCCAGCAGTGGGGGAGGGCAAGGAGCAGATACGCAGTATTTT
many | TRBJ2-7 | TRBV6-1 | - | CASSLEGNDEQYF | TGTGCCAGCAGTTTGGAGGGGAACGACGAGCAGTACTTC
once | TRBJ2-7 | TRBV5-5 | TRBD1 | CASSRDRGGGYEQYF | TGTGCCAGCAGCCGCGACAGGGGTGGAGGGTACGAGCAGTACTTC
many | TRBJ1-1 | TRBV28 | - | CARGNTEAFF | TGTGCCAGAGGGAACACTGAAGCTTTCTTT
many | TRBJ1-4 | TRBV25-1 | - | CASSPNGGAKVQKLFF | TGTGCCAGCAGCCCAAACGGGGGGGCGAAGGTTCAAAAACTGTTTTTT
- | TRBJ1-5 | TRBV12-3/TRBV12-4 | - | CASSLEGINQPQHF | TGTGCCAGCAGTTTGGAGGGAATTAATCAGCCCCAGCATTTT
few | TRBJ1-2 | TRBV6-5 | TRBD1 | CASSWLQGARGYGYTF | TGTGCCAGCAGTTGGCTACAGGGGGCGCGAGGCTATGGCTACACCTTC
- | TRBJ2-1 | TRBV5-1 | TRBD2 | CASSFLAGGSDEQFF | TGCGCCAGCAGCTTCCTTGCGGGGGGGTCCGATGAGCAGTTCTTC
- | TRBJ2-1 | TRBV6-9 | - | CASSSLKPGFLSYNEQFF | TGTGCCAGCAGTTCTCTAAAACCGGGATTCCTCTCCTACAATGAGCAGTTCTTC
few | TRBJ2-7 | TRBV9 | - | CASSVGVGLYEQYF | TGTGCCAGCAGCGTAGGAGTAGGTCTTTACGAGCAGTACTTC
- | TRBJ2-5 | TRBV12-3/TRBV12-4 | TRBD2 | CASSRTSGAYQETQYF | TGTGCCAGCAGCCGTACTAGCGGGGCGTACCAAGAGACCCAGTACTTC
many | TRBJ1-1 | TRBV5-1 | - | CASCVDIRGNTEAFF | TGCGCCAGCTGTGTTGACATCAGGGGTAACACTGAAGCTTTCTTT
- | TRBJ2-3 | TRBV2 | - | CASSLMSTDTQYF | TGTGCCAGCAGCCTCATGAGCACAGATACGCAGTATTTT